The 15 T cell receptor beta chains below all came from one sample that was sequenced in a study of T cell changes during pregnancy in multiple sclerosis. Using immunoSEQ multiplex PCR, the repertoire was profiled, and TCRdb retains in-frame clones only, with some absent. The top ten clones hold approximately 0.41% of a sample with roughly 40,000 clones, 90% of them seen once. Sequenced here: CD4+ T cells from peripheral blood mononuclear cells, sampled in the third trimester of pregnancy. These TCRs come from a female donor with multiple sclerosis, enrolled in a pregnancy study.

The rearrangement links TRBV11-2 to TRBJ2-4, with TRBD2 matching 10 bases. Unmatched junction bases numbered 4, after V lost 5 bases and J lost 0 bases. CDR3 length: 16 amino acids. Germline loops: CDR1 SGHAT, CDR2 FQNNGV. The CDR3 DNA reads TGTGCCAGCAGCACTAGCGGGATGGGAGCCAAAAACATTCAGTACTTC. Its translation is CASSTSGMGAKNIQYF.

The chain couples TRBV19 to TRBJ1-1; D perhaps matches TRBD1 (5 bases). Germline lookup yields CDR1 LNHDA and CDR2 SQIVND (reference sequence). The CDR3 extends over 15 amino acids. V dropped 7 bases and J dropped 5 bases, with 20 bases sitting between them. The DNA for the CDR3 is TGTGCCAGTATGGCAGGGTATCGATCGTGGACTGAAGCTTTCTTT. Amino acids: CASMAGYRSWTEAFF.

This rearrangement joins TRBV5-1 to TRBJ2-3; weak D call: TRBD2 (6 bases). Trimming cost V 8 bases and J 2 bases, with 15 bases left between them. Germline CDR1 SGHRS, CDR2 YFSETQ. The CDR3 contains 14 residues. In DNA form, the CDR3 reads TGCGCCAGTCTAGCGTCCACCCCCACAGATACGCAGTATTTT. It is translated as CASLASTPTDTQYF.

DNA of the CDR3: TGTGCCAGCAGCCAAGATAACAGGGGATCCTACGAGCAGTACTTC. Amino acid sequence: CASSQDNRGSYEQYF. This sequence joins TRBV4-2 and TRBJ2-7; TRBD1 agrees at 7 bases. Germline loops: CDR1 LGHNA, CDR2 YNFKEQ. Unmatched junction bases numbered 3, after V lost 0 bases and J lost 1 base. The CDR3 sequence is 15 residues long.

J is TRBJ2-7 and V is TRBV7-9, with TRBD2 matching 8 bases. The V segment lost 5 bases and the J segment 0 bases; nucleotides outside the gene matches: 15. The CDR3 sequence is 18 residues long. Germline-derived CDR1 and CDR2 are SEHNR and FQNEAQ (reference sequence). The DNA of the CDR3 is TGTGCCAGCAGCCCTAACGACCTGGGGCTAGCGGGCTCCTACGAGCAGTACTTC. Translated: CASSPNDLGLAGSYEQYF.

CDR3 DNA sequence: TGTGCCTGGGAACAGGGGGCGAAAAACATTCAGTACTTC. This codes for CAWEQGAKNIQYF. The V and J genes are TRBV30 and TRBJ2-4; 9 positions agree with TRBD1. The CDR3 is 13 residues long. Germline V gene sequence: CDR1 GTSNPN, CDR2 SVGIG (reference sequence). V shed 5 bases, J shed 4 bases, and the junction held 3 bases outside the gene matches.

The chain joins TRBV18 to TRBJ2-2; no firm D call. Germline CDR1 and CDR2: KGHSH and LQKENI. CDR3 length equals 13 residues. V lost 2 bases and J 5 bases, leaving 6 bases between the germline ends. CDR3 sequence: CASSPLATGELFF. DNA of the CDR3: TGTGCCAGCTCACCATTGGCTACCGGGGAGCTGTTTTTT.

CDR3 nucleotide sequence: TGTGCCAGCAGAAAGGGGGCTTCCTACGAGCAGTACTTC. Protein sequence: CASRKGASYEQYF. The rearrangement uses TRBV6-6 and TRBJ2-7; 7 bases map to TRBD1. The germline V gene has CDR1 MNHNY and CDR2 SVGAGI (reference sequence). The length of the CDR3 is 13 residues. V shed 6 bases, J shed 1 base, and the junction held 3 bases outside the gene matches.

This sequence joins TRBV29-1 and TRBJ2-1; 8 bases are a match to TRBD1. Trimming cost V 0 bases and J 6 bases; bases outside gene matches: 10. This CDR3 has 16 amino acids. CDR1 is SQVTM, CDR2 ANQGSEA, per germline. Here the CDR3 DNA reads TGCAGCGTTGAAGATCTTGGGTCAGGGGGCGTCAATGAGCAGTTCTTC. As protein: CSVEDLGSGGVNEQFF.

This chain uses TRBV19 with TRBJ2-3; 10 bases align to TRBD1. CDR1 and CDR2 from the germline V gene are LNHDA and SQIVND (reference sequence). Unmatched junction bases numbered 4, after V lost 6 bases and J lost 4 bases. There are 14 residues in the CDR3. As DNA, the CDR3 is TGTGCCAGTAGAAGACAGGGGGCCGCAGATACGCAGTATTTT. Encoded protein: CASRRQGAADTQYF.

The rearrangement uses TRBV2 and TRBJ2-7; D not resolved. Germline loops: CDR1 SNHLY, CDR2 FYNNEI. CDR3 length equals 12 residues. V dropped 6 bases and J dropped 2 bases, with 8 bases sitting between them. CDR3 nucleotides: TGTGCCAGCAGCCCAGAAGCCTACGAGCAGTACTTC. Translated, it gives CASSPEAYEQYF.

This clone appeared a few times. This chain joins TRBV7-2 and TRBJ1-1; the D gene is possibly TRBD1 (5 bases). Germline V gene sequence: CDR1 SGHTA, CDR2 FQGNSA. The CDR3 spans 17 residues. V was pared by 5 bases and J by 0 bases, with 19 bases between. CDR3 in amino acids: CASSPQGRATMNTEAFF. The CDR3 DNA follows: TGTGCCAGCAGCCCCCAAGGCAGGGCCACCATGAACACTGAAGCTTTCTTT.

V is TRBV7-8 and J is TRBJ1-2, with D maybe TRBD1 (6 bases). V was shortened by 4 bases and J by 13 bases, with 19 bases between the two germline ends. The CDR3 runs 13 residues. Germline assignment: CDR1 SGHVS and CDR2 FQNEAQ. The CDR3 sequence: CASSSESTGKGTF. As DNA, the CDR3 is TGTGCCAGCAGCTCCGAGTCTACAGGGAAGGGCACCTTC.

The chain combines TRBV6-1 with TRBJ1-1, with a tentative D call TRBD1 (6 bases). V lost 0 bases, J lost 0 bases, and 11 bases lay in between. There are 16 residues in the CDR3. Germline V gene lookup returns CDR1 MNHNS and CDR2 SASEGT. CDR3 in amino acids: CASSEARTAMNTEAFF. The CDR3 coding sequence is TGTGCCAGCAGTGAAGCCCGGACAGCCATGAACACTGAAGCTTTCTTT.

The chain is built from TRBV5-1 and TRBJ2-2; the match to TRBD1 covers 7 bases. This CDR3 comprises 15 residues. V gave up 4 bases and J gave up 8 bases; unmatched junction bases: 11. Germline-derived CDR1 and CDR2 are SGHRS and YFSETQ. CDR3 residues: CASSPSVGGAGELFF. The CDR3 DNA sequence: TGCGCCAGCAGCCCCTCAGTAGGGGGCGCGGGGGAGCTGTTTTTT.